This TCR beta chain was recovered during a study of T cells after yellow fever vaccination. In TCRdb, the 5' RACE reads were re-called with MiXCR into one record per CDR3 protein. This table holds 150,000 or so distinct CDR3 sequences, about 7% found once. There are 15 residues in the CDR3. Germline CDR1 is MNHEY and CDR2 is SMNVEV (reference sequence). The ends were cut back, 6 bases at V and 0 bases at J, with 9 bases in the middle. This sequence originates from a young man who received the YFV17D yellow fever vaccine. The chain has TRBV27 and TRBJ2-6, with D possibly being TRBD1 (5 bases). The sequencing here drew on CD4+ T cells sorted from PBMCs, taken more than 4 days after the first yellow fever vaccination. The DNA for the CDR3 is TGTGCCAGCAGGACAGAGGTCTCTGGGGCCAACGTCCTGACTTTC. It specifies CASRTEVSGANVLTF.